Given below is one TCR beta chain in context. This specimen belongs to a study of blood T cell repertoires in COVID-19. Study-level background: Specimens from acute and convalescent COVID-19 originated in the United States, Italy and Spain.

Original analysis: The authors estimated nucleated cell counts from reference gene primer amplification. Some clones are missing from TCRdb's copy, which holds only in-frame ones; the method was immunoSEQ multiplex PCR. From that table come the V and J calls and clone size; the DNA was used to work out D and trimming. The table records roughly 400,000 clones, roughly 86% of them present only once. Specimen: PBMCs or T cells enriched from blood (not recorded which). This clonotype was obtained from a woman aged 25-40 years who had recovered from COVID-19.

This CDR3 is CASQISSYEQYF. As DNA, the CDR3 is TGTGCCAGCCAGATCTCGTCCTACGAGCAGTACTTC. The gene calls are TRBV2 and TRBJ2-7; no firm D call. Trimming shortened V by 8 bases and J by 1 base, and 9 bases separated the two germline ends. CDR3 length equals 12 residues. CDR1 and CDR2 (germline): SNHLY, FYNNEI.